The 26 T cell receptor beta chains presented below share a single source sample, sequenced in a study of cytomegalovirus exposure and HLA in healthy donors. This PCR relied on a set of 60 Vbeta primers and 13 Jbeta primers. Data came from immunoSEQ multiplex PCR; TCRdb stores just in-frame clones and leaves some out. The sample lists 150,000 to 180,000 clones, around 84% occurring once. The sequenced sample consisted of PBMCs. Every receptor here comes from a woman between 35 and 50 years old in good health and CMV-seropositive.

The rearrangement joins TRBV28 to TRBJ2-5; 8 nucleotides line up with TRBD1. Germline V CDR1 and CDR2: MDHEN, SYDVKM. The CDR3 covers 14 residues. The trim removed 10 bases at V and 6 bases at J, leaving 13 bases unmatched. For the CDR3, the DNA is TGTGCCATCTCCTACGCAGGGGGCGCGAAGACCCAGTACTTC. It encodes CAISYAGGAKTQYF.

This chain links TRBV5-4 with TRBJ1-2; TRBD1 matches 8 bases. Trimming took 7 bases from V and 8 from J; bases not matched to a gene: 10. Germline CDR1 SGHNT, CDR2 YYREEE (reference sequence). The CDR3 extends over 13 amino acids. This CDR3 reads CASRDRGRWGYTF. In DNA, the CDR3 is TGTGCCAGCCGTGACAGGGGACGGTGGGGCTACACCTTC.

The chain employs TRBV5-1 and TRBJ2-3; 7 nucleotides line up with TRBD2. V lost 4 bases to trimming and J lost 14 bases; unmatched junction nucleotides: 10. In germline, CDR1 is SGHRS, CDR2 YFSETQ. The CDR3 has 12 amino acids. The CDR3 DNA follows: TGCGCCAGCAGCCGGGGACTACCCCTTTGGTATTTT. It specifies CASSRGLPLWYF. The variable domain in full, completed from reference TRBV5-1 and TRBJ2-3, reads KAGVTQTPRYLIKTRGQQVTLSCSPISGHRSVSWYQQTPGQGLQFLFEYFSETQRNKGNFPGRFSGRQFSNSRSEMNVSTLELGDSALYLCASSRGLPLWYFGPGTRLTVL.

This chain joins TRBV19 and TRBJ1-2; D not resolved. Germline V CDR1 and CDR2: LNHDA, SQIVND (reference sequence). This CDR3 has 12 amino acids. V lost 6 bases to trimming and J lost 1 base, with 6 bases between them. The CDR3 here is CASRGVNYGYTF. The CDR3, as DNA: TGTGCCAGTAGAGGAGTTAACTATGGCTACACCTTC.

This clone has a single count. The chain uses TRBV19 and TRBJ2-7, with TRBD2 identical over 12 bases. V shed 6 bases, J shed 1 base, and the junction held 7 bases outside the gene matches. Germline V gene data show CDR1 as LNHDA and CDR2 as SQIVND (reference sequence). This CDR3 region has 16 residues. The CDR3 loop is CASRTTGTSGSYEQYF. CDR3 nucleotides: TGTGCCAGTAGAACCACCGGGACTAGCGGGTCCTACGAGCAGTACTTC.

The gene calls are TRBV2 and TRBJ2-7; 7 bases match TRBD2. This CDR3 is 15 amino acids long. CDR1 SNHLY and CDR2 FYNNEI come from the germline V gene. Trimming at V came to 10 bases and at J to 2 bases, leaving 14 bases not matched to a gene. The CDR3 loop reads CATSAGGGVAYEQYF. As DNA, the CDR3 is TGTGCCACGTCGGCCGGGGGAGGGGTAGCCTACGAGCAGTACTTC.

The chain employs TRBV19 and TRBJ2-1, with a tentative D call TRBD2 (6 bases). This CDR3 has 15 amino acids. V lost 0 bases to trimming and J lost 4 bases, with 10 bases between them. In germline, CDR1 is LNHDA, CDR2 SQIVND (reference sequence). The CDR3 sequence is CASSIDGGVYNEQFF. The CDR3 region has the DNA TGTGCCAGTAGTATAGACGGAGGGGTGTACAATGAGCAGTTCTTC.

The CDR3 protein is CASSYGGGSGETQYF. For the CDR3, the DNA is TGTGCCAGCAGTTACGGGGGCGGGAGTGGGGAGACCCAGTACTTC. The chain has TRBV6-5 and TRBJ2-5; D possibly corresponds to TRBD2 (7 bases). The V end lost 2 bases, the J end lost 5 bases, and 15 bases lay between the germline ends. CDR1 is MNHEY, CDR2 SVGAGI, per germline. This CDR3 has 15 amino acids.

In its sample, this clone was seen once. The CDR3 region is CASRPVQDRHGYTF. DNA for the CDR3: TGTGCCAGCAGACCAGTCCAGGACAGACATGGCTACACCTTC. The chain recombines TRBV28 with TRBJ1-2; TRBD1 is a possible D gene (6 bases). The length of the CDR3 is 14 residues. Germline CDR1 reads MDHEN; CDR2 reads SYDVKM. The V end was cut by 6 bases, the J end by 6 bases, with 17 bases between.

To note about this clone: At one end the junction does not follow the germline gene, possibly because of a read error. The chain is built from TRBV7-9 and TRBJ1-1; no clear D gene. Germline V lookup: CDR1 SEHNR, CDR2 FQNEAQ (reference sequence). This CDR3 comprises 12 residues. The CDR3 nucleotides read TGTTCCAGCAGCCCCTTGACCGGGGAAGCTTTCTTT. Encoded protein: CSSSPLTGEAFF.

This rearrangement joins TRBV29-1 to TRBJ2-7; the match to TRBD2 covers 9 bases. The CDR3 consists of 13 residues. Trimming at V came to 4 bases and at J to 1 base, leaving 2 bases not matched to a gene. Germline CDR1 and CDR2: SQVTM and ANQGSEA. The CDR3 region has the DNA TGCAGCGTTGTCCTAGCGGGATCCTACGAGCAGTACTTC. This translates into CSVVLAGSYEQYF.

The rearrangement links TRBV6-1 to TRBJ1-5; possible D gene TRBD1, 6 bases. The V end lost 2 bases, the J end lost 11 bases, and 13 bases lay between the germline ends. Per the germline V gene, CDR1 is MNHNS and CDR2 is SASEGT. The length of the CDR3 is 13 residues. CDR3 sequence: CASSETGPRAQHF. The CDR3 region has the DNA TGTGCCAGCAGTGAAACAGGGCCGCGGGCCCAGCATTTT.

V usage is TRBV2 and J usage is TRBJ2-7; D call uncertain. Germline V CDR1 and CDR2: SNHLY, FYNNEI. The ends were cut back, 7 bases at V and 1 base at J, with 11 bases in the middle. The CDR3 spans 13 residues. Written as DNA, the CDR3 is TGTGCCAGCACCGGCGGCAAGTCCTACGAGCAGTACTTC. Protein product: CASTGGKSYEQYF. Variable domain in full (rest from reference TRBV2 and TRBJ2-7): EPEVTQTPSHQVTQMGQEVILRCVPISNHLYFYWYRQILGQKVEFLVSFYNNEISEKSEIFDDQFSVERPDGSNFTLKIRSTKLEDSAMYFCASTGGKSYEQYFGPGTRLTVT.

This clone was observed a single time. The CDR3 reads CASSVTGDYQPQHF. CDR3 nucleotide sequence: TGTGCCAGCAGCGTCACAGGGGATTACCAGCCCCAGCATTTT. V and J are TRBV28 and TRBJ1-5, with 7 bases lining up with TRBD1. V lost 6 bases to trimming and J lost 7 bases; unmatched junction nucleotides: 9. The CDR3 is made up of 14 amino acids. Germline CDR1 is MDHEN and CDR2 is SYDVKM.

The V and J genes are TRBV2 and TRBJ2-2; 8 nucleotides line up with TRBD2. This CDR3 is 17 amino acids long. Unmatched junction bases numbered 13, after V lost 2 bases and J lost 8 bases. From germline, CDR1 is SNHLY and CDR2 FYNNEI. CDR3 DNA sequence: TGTGCCAGCAGTGAACGATGGGGTAGCGGGAATGGAGGGGAGCTGTTTTTT. Protein: CASSERWGSGNGGELFF.

This clone showed up just a few times. This chain links TRBV19 with TRBJ1-2; D is perhaps TRBD1 (6 bases). The V gene lost 6 bases and the J gene lost 0 bases, with 14 bases spanning the gap. The CDR3 runs 15 residues. In germline, CDR1 is LNHDA, CDR2 SQIVND (reference sequence). The CDR3 spells CASRNRGGANYGYTF. In nucleotides, the CDR3 is TGTGCCAGTAGGAACCGAGGGGGTGCTAACTATGGCTACACCTTC.

This chain joins TRBV10-1 and TRBJ2-3, with D possibly being TRBD2 (6 bases). Germline V gene sequence: CDR1 WNHNN, CDR2 SYGVQD (reference sequence). CDR3 size: 16 residues. The V and J ends lost 0 bases and 0 bases respectively, with 10 bases between them. The CDR3 region has the DNA TGCGCCAGCAGTGAGTCGAGGGCGGGAAGCACAGATACGCAGTATTTT. Protein: CASSESRAGSTDTQYF.

The chain carries TRBV5-1 and TRBJ2-1; 8 bases are a match to TRBD2. Looked up from germline, CDR1 is SGHRS and CDR2 is YFSETQ. CDR3 length: 13 amino acids. Unmatched junction bases numbered 2, after V lost 3 bases and J lost 6 bases. In DNA form, the CDR3 reads TGCGCCAGCAGCTGGAGCGGGAGCAATGAGCAGTTCTTC. Amino acids: CASSWSGSNEQFF. The complete variable domain, with remaining parts taken from reference TRBV5-1 and TRBJ2-1, reads KAGVTQTPRYLIKTRGQQVTLSCSPISGHRSVSWYQQTPGQGLQFLFEYFSETQRNKGNFPGRFSGRQFSNSRSEMNVSTLELGDSALYLCASSWSGSNEQFFGPGTRLTVL.

The chain links TRBV27 to TRBJ1-1; a weak D match, TRBD1 (6 bases). CDR1 is MNHEY and CDR2 is SMNVEV in the germline V gene (reference sequence). The CDR3 consists of 14 residues. Deletions cut 6 bases from V and 1 base from J, with 12 bases between. The CDR3 reads CASSSGVGNTEAFF. CDR3 nucleotide sequence: TGTGCCAGCAGCTCAGGGGTCGGGAACACTGAAGCTTTCTTT.

The J gene is TRBJ2-5, the V gene TRBV30; 12 bases fit TRBD1. Germline values: CDR1 GTSNPN, CDR2 SVGIG (reference sequence). Trimming took 3 bases from V and 6 from J; bases not matched to a gene: 8. This CDR3 spans 15 amino acids. This CDR3 is CAWSPGQGAMQTQYF. CDR3 nucleotides: TGTGCCTGGAGCCCGGGACAGGGGGCGATGCAGACCCAGTACTTC.

The V and J genes are TRBV4-1 and TRBJ1-5; TRBD1 is a possible D gene (5 bases). CDR3 size: 17 residues. Germline V CDR1 and CDR2: MGHRA, YSYEKL. V lost 1 base and J 0 bases, leaving 13 bases between the germline ends. The CDR3, as DNA: TGCGCCAGCAGCCAAGGGCTCGGGGGAAGTAGCAATCAGCCCCAGCATTTT. This translates into CASSQGLGGSSNQPQHF.

CDR3 coding DNA: TGTGCCAGCAGCAAATATCTACTAGCGGGAGGATGGGGCGGGTCAGATACGCAGTATTTT. Residues: CASSKYLLAGGWGGSDTQYF. This chain connects TRBV7-8 to TRBJ2-3; 12 positions match TRBD2. V shed 5 bases and J 4 bases; nucleotides not matched to a gene: 19. CDR3 length: 20 residues. Looked up from germline, CDR1 is SGHVS and CDR2 is FQNEAQ.

The chain is built from TRBV11-2 and TRBJ1-1; D may be TRBD1 (5 bases). Germline V gene lookup returns CDR1 SGHAT and CDR2 FQNNGV. Trimming took 1 base from V and 7 from J, leaving 13 bases between them. This CDR3 has 14 amino acids. The CDR3 nucleotides are TGTGCCAGCAGCTTAGTCGGCAGCGGGGGTGAAGCTTTCTTT. It codes for CASSLVGSGGEAFF.

The V and J genes are TRBV14 and TRBJ2-1; 10 bases align to TRBD1. The trim removed 4 bases at V and 12 bases at J, leaving 15 bases unmatched. Germline loops: CDR1 SGHDN, CDR2 FVKESK. The CDR3 is 16 amino acids. CDR3 nucleotide sequence: TGTGCCAGCAGCCCTTACCTTACGGGACAGGGGAGGGTGCAGTTCTTC. As protein: CASSPYLTGQGRVQFF.

The table lists this clone with a few counts. The J gene is TRBJ2-3, the V gene TRBV29-1, with a possible D match to TRBD2 (5 bases). Per germline, CDR1 SQVTM and CDR2 ANQGSEA. Trimming cost V 3 bases and J 7 bases, with 8 bases left between them. This CDR3 spans 11 amino acids. The CDR3 coding sequence is TGCAGCGTTGATTGGAGGAATACGCAGTATTTT. Translated: CSVDWRNTQYF.

The chain is built from TRBV6-6 and TRBJ1-1, with 12 bases lining up with TRBD1. J gave up 12 bases and V 6 bases, and 11 bases lay outside the gene matches. CDR1 is MNHNY, CDR2 SVGAGI, per germline (reference sequence). This CDR3 comprises 14 residues. In DNA, the CDR3 is TGTGCCAGCAGCCTAGGGACAGGGGGCAGGGTGCCTTTCTTT. Translated: CASSLGTGGRVPFF.